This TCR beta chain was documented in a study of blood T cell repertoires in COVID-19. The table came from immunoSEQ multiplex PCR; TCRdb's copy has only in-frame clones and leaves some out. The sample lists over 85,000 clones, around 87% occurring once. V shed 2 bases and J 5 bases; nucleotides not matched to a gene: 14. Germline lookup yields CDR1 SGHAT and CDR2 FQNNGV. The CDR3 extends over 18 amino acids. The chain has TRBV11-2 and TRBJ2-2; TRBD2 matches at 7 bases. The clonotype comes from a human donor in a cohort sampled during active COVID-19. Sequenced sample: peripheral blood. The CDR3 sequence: CASSLLRAGAGRTGELFF. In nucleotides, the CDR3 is TGTGCCAGCAGCTTACTGAGGGCGGGAGCAGGTCGGACCGGGGAGCTGTTTTTT. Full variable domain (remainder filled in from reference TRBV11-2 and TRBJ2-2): EAGVAQSPRYKIIEKRQSVAFWCNPISGHATLYWYQQILGQGPKLLIQFQNNGVVDDSQLPKDRFSAERLKGVDSTLKIQPAKLEDSAVYLCASSLLRAGAGRTGELFFGEGSRLTVL.